This T cell receptor (beta chain) is drawn from a study of cytomegalovirus exposure and HLA in healthy donors. The wider study: HLA-typed donors were the source of approximately 88 million unique TCRs held in an early data release. Researchers found that more than 70% of about 400 genotyped donors fell within the Caucasian-associated ancestry cluster.

Participants comprised healthy donors of bone marrow. For this clone: The antigen remains undetermined.

The PCR contained 60 Vbeta and 13 Jbeta primers. The protocol was immunoSEQ multiplex PCR, while the TCRdb copy is restricted to in-frame clones and leaves out a portion. The table has about 110,000 clones, roughly 80% seen once. Study observations and caveats: Association with HLA alleles at 0.05 false discovery rate was found for 15,000 to 20,000 TCR beta sequences in a later analysis.

This CDR3 region has 13 residues. CDR1 and CDR2 (germline): SGHVS, FNYEAQ. V lost 7 bases to trimming and J lost 5 bases, with 14 bases between them. The rearrangement links TRBV7-6 to TRBJ2-5; tentatively, D is TRBD2 (6 bases). The TCR comes from a female donor in good health and CMV-seropositive. Input material: PBMCs. The CDR3 is CASTRGVGETQYF. CDR3 coding DNA: TGTGCCAGCACCCGCGGGGTAGGGGAGACCCAGTACTTC.